A single sample gave rise to the 14 T cell receptor beta chains below, sequenced in a study of cytomegalovirus exposure and HLA in healthy donors. PCR involved 60 Vbeta and 13 Jbeta primers. Only in-frame clones appear in the TCRdb table, and some are missing; sequencing was by immunoSEQ multiplex PCR. Here the sample spans about 200,000 clones, nearly 80% being singletons. Source material: PBMCs. These receptors came from a man between 18 and 35 years old in good health and CMV-seronegative.

V usage is TRBV30 and J usage is TRBJ1-5; 7 nucleotides line up with TRBD1. From germline, CDR1 is GTSNPN and CDR2 SVGIG (reference sequence). The CDR3 is made up of 15 amino acids. Unmatched junction bases numbered 10, after V lost 5 bases and J lost 3 bases. The CDR3, as DNA: TGTGCCTGGGCACGGGACAGAAAAAACAATCAGCCCCAGCATTTT. Translation gives CAWARDRKNNQPQHF. Combining the CDR3 with reference TRBV30 and TRBJ1-5 gives the whole variable domain SQTIHQWPATLVQPVGSPLSLECTVEGTSNPNLYWYRQAAGRGLQLLFYSVGIGQISSEVPQNLSASRPQDRQFILSSKKLLLSDSGFYLCAWARDRKNNQPQHFGDGTRLSIL.

This clone was picked up one time. This chain connects TRBV19 to TRBJ1-6, with D possibly being TRBD1 (5 bases). V gave up 7 bases and J gave up 0 bases, with 13 bases separating them. CDR1 is LNHDA and CDR2 is SQIVND in the germline V gene (reference sequence). The CDR3 totals 16 residues. The CDR3 DNA is TGTGCCAGTACGGGAGGGGTGGACTCCTATAATTCACCCCTCCACTTT. Its translation: CASTGGVDSYNSPLHF.

The chain is built from TRBV7-3 and TRBJ2-1, with 14 nucleotides matching TRBD2. The V segment lost 3 bases and the J segment 0 bases; nucleotides outside the gene matches: 1. The CDR3 loop spans 17 amino acids. The germline gives CDR1 SGHTA, CDR2 FQGTGA. CDR3 sequence reads: CASSFGTSGSSYNEQFF. The CDR3 nucleotides are TGTGCCAGCAGCTTTGGGACTAGCGGGAGCTCCTACAATGAGCAGTTCTTC.

This chain links TRBV13 with TRBJ2-3; 11 nucleotides match TRBD1. CDR1 and CDR2 (germline): PRHDT, FYEKMQ (reference sequence). This CDR3 contains 16 residues. Losses at the gene ends were 2 bases for V and 4 bases for J; bases not matched to a gene: 5. For the CDR3, the DNA is TGTGCCAGCAGCTTAAGAGGACAGGGGGCGGCAGATACGCAGTATTTT. Amino acids: CASSLRGQGAADTQYF.

V gene TRBV9 combines with J gene TRBJ1-5; 8 bases are shared with TRBD1. Unmatched junction bases numbered 8, after V lost 3 bases and J lost 6 bases. CDR1 and CDR2 (germline): SGDLS, YYNGEE. The CDR3 sequence is 15 residues long. CDR3 protein: CASSGGQESLQPQHF. The CDR3 nucleotides are TGTGCCAGCAGCGGGGGACAGGAATCCCTTCAGCCCCAGCATTTT.

The chain is built from TRBV7-8 and TRBJ2-7, with TRBD2 matching over 7 bases. The V gene's germline CDR1 is SGHVS and CDR2 FQNEAQ. With V trimmed by 6 bases and J by 2 bases, 7 bases remained unmatched. This CDR3 is 14 amino acids long. CDR3 loop: CASRVAGPTYEQYF. The CDR3 DNA reads TGTGCCAGCAGAGTAGCGGGTCCGACCTACGAGCAGTACTTC.

This clone was detected only a few times. The rearrangement links TRBV30 to TRBJ2-2; 7 bases match TRBD2. Germline CDR1 and CDR2: GTSNPN and SVGIG (reference sequence). The CDR3 runs to 11 residues. Trimming cost V 8 bases and J 5 bases; bases outside gene matches: 2. The CDR3 reads CARAGTGELFF. DNA of the CDR3: TGTGCCAGAGCGGGAACCGGGGAGCTGTTTTTT.

This clone was seen a handful of times. J is TRBJ2-7 and V is TRBV6-5; 8 nucleotides align to TRBD1. Looked up from germline, CDR1 is MNHEY and CDR2 is SVGAGI. This CDR3 region has 15 residues. The V gene end was trimmed by 6 bases and the J gene end by 7 bases; junction bases not matched to a gene: 14. CDR3 loop: CASRYEGTGVGEQYF. The CDR3 DNA follows: TGTGCCAGCAGATATGAAGGGACAGGCGTGGGGGAGCAGTACTTC.

The rearrangement links TRBV28 to TRBJ2-1, with a possible D match to TRBD1 (5 bases). Deletions cut 3 bases from V and 0 bases from J, with 9 bases between. The CDR3 length is 15 residues. Germline-derived CDR1 and CDR2 are MDHEN and SYDVKM. In DNA form, the CDR3 reads TGTGCCAGCAGTTTCCCAGGGATCTCCTACAATGAGCAGTTCTTC. Its translation is CASSFPGISYNEQFF.

V and J are TRBV7-6 and TRBJ2-2; D is possibly TRBD2 (6 bases). The germline CDR1 and CDR2 sequences are SGHVS and FNYEAQ. The CDR3 runs to 14 residues. V was clipped by 4 bases and J by 5 bases, with 11 bases between them. DNA for the CDR3: TGTGCCAGCAGCTCTAGCGTTCGGACCGGGGAGCTGTTTTTT. Its translation: CASSSSVRTGELFF.

This chain links TRBV9 with TRBJ2-1, with a weak D call TRBD2 (6 bases). This CDR3 has 12 residues. Germline V gene sequence: CDR1 SGDLS, CDR2 YYNGEE. V was pared by 4 bases and J by 10 bases, with 12 bases between. CDR3: CASSPGLPEQFF. DNA for the CDR3: TGTGCCAGCAGCCCCGGACTACCCGAGCAGTTCTTC.

This chain connects TRBV11-3 to TRBJ2-7; 7 bases match TRBD2. CDR3 size: 16 residues. The ends lost 1 base at V and 5 bases at J; junction bases unmatched: 11. CDR1 is SGHNT and CDR2 is YENEEA in the germline V gene. CDR3 residues: CASSLAPSGPVDEQYF. The CDR3 nucleotides read TGTGCCAGCAGCTTAGCCCCTAGCGGCCCGGTGGACGAGCAGTACTTC.

Only one count was recorded for this clone. The genes are TRBV6-5 and TRBJ2-7; no clear D. Germline CDR1 reads MNHEY; CDR2 reads SVGAGI. Trimming left V 2 bases short and J 3 bases short, with 11 bases between. The CDR3 contains 14 residues. The CDR3 loop is CASSYGERGYEQYF. Written as DNA, the CDR3 is TGTGCCAGCAGTTACGGAGAGAGAGGCTACGAGCAGTACTTC.

Note on this clone: The junction does not match germline at one end; this may be a read error. V gene TRBV18 combines with J gene TRBJ2-1; 7 positions match TRBD2. CDR3 length equals 17 residues. Germline lookup yields CDR1 KGHSH and CDR2 LQKENI. The CDR3 DNA sequence: TGTGCCAGCTCACCACCAAATTTGGGAGGGTCCTCCAATGAGCAGTTCTTC. This gives the protein CASSPPNLGGSSNEQFF.